This TCR beta chain was recorded in a study of persistence of HIV-infected CD4 T cells (TCRdb year 2020). Concerning the study at large: CMV- and HIV-1 Gag-responding CD4+ T cells were isolated from ART-treated individuals so that antigen-driven clonal expansion of HIV-1-infected cells could be examined. The median time the participants had spent on suppressive ART was over 7 years. Peripheral blood samples of up to about 200 mL were obtained at multiple time points, with the exception of two participants, for whom leukapheresis was performed at a single time point. Proviral sequencing was used to assess clonality among infected cells, whereas TCRbeta sequencing gauged the clonality of all cells within each sorted population. The TCR cluster analysis across participants included under ten participants for CMV and over 5 participants for Gag.

About this clone itself: The target of this receptor is not known. Base qualities are not at hand, and no much larger clone is one base apart.

From the cysteine through the phenylalanine, the CDR3 covers 14 amino acids. Just CDR3 DNA is preserved here, 42 bases in frame from base 1. The germline V gene supplies CDR1 SQVTM and CDR2 ANQGSEA. The V and J ends are trimmed by 6 bases and 8 bases, leaving 19 bases between them. General findings and caveats noted by the study authors: TCRbeta richness in CMV- and Gag-responding cells was significantly lower than in anti-CD3/anti-CD28-responding cells; CMV-responding cells had higher oligoclonality than CD3/CD28-stimulated and Gag-responding cells. Because the TCR analyses were done in bulk, restricting them to just the rare CMV-responding cells that actually carried HIV-1 proviruses was not possible. Only a small number of individuals took part in the study, and the range of antigens tested was limited. Within the same sorted populations, TCR oligoclonality correlated with proviral oligoclonality. Degenerate expanded CDR3beta sequences were enriched in antigen-responding cells, suggesting convergent selection of CD4+ responses to CMV and Gag.

The immunoSEQ hsTCRB assay version 4 in survey mode was used to sequence TCRbeta repertoires from genomic DNA. Genomic DNA was diluted to about 9 ng/uL, and up to 1 ug per sample was used for TCRbeta sequencing. Regarding the original processing steps: ImmunoSeq Analyzer 3.0 was used for analysis of TCRbeta data, and diversity was computed on productive nucleotide rearrangements. Lower-bound TCR diversity was estimated with the improved Chao index, and clonality with the Gini coefficient using the Immunarch R package. Different nucleotide rearrangements encoding the same CDR3beta amino acid sequence were treated as distinct clonotypes. Differential abundance analysis identified TCRbeta sequences significantly enriched in antigen-responding cells relative to anti-CD3/anti-CD28-activated cells. TCRs were clustered by predicted peptide-MHC specificity with GLIPH2, both within individual participants and across merged participant data sets. TCRdb mirrors the immuneACCESS table, restricted to in-frame sequences. Some clones are absent from its copies; in checked studies, under half trace to an unresolved V gene, and the reason for the others is unknown. D and trimming were read from the DNA, whereas the V and J calls and clone size are those reported in that table. The sample profile shows about 36,000 clones; about 84% of them were found once. Jointly, the top ten make up around 5% of the sample.

What the treatment or condition label conveys for this sample: suppressive antiretroviral therapy. A pool of overlapping 15-mer peptides from HIV-1 Gag, at around 1 ug per peptide per mL, was used to stimulate the cells. Nonresponding CD40L-negative CD69-negative CD45RO-high memory CD4+ T cells were sorted as memory populations depleted of antigen-responding cells. Participants were HIV-1-infected adults who started suppressive ART during chronic infection. For at least 4 years, the participants' plasma HIV-1 RNA had been undetectable, below 50 copies/mL. To be included, a participant needed positive CMV serology and a CD4+ T cell count above 400 cells/uL. Before stimulation, PBMCs were isolated using density centrifugation and then depleted of CD8+ T cells. CD8-depleted PBMCs were stimulated for over 15 hours with anti-CD28/CD49d costimulation, CD40-blocking antibody and enfuvirtide to prevent new infections. Sorting was done on either a Beckman Coulter MoFlo Legacy or an XDP sorter, and propidium iodide was used to exclude dead cells. Genomic DNA was extracted using the QIAamp DNA Mini Kit for samples with more than one million cells and using the Quick-DNA Microprep Kit for all other samples.

The source material was cultured CD4+ T cells from PBMCs, sampled from a patient who received antiretroviral therapy. The sample's cell subset or site label is to be understood as: CD40L-CD69- CD45RO-high memory CD4 T cells not responding to Gag peptides. This receptor was taken from an adult with HIV. The donor label of this sample is uncertain. The chain joins TRBV29-1 to TRBJ1-4, with TRBD1 perhaps the D gene, on 5 matching bases. The CDR3 is CSVMEGPLGEKLFF. The DNA sequence reads TGCAGCGTAATGGAGGGGCCCTTGGGGGAAAAACTGTTTTTT.